This TCR beta chain is drawn from a study of blood T cells in healthy people across ages. A second PCR, run for roughly 7 to 11 cycles, used a sample-barcoded 5' primer plus a J-beta primer mix. A template-switch adaptor with 12 random nucleotides tagged each cDNA molecule. MiXCR, applied by TCRdb to the 5' RACE reads, yields one record per CDR3 protein. The sample shows 650,000 to 800,000 distinct CDR3 sequences, 40% to 50% of them seen only once. The CDR3 is made up of 11 amino acids. V was pared by 4 bases and J by 9 bases, with 9 bases between. The germline V gene encodes CDR1 SGHTA and CDR2 FQGNSA. Remarks on this clonotype: Its target is unknown.

Findings of the study overall: Both higher diversity and more naive CD4+ cells marked long-lived donors when set against aged donors.

The source material was blood. The chain employs TRBV7-2 and TRBJ2-5, with D possibly TRBD2 on 6 matching bases. The clonotype originates from a man aged 55 to 70 in good health. Here the CDR3 DNA reads TGTGCCAGCAGCTCGGGGGAACCCCAGTACTTC. The encoded protein is CASSSGEPQYF.